This is a list of T cell receptor beta chains from one sample in a study of cytomegalovirus exposure and HLA in healthy donors. Profiling relied on immunoSEQ multiplex PCR, and the TCRdb table lists in-frame clones only, not all of them. The sample has fewer than 100,000 clones, roughly 93% seen once. The specimen sequenced was PBMCs. The origin of the receptors is a young man in good health and CMV-seronegative. CDR3s include the opening cysteine and the closing phenylalanine or tryptophan. A D gene is named only where the DNA matches it firmly. Expanded clones are given a class, and other clones once, few, many or no size at all.

cdr3_aa: CAISEGGEENEQYF
cdr3_nt: TGTGCCATCAGTGAGGGCGGGGAAGAGAACGAGCAGTACTTC
j_call: TRBJ2-7
clone_size: NA
cdr3_length: 14
v_call: TRBV10-3
d_call: NA

cdr3_aa: CASSPTGSQPQHF
cdr3_nt: TGTGCCAGCAGCCCCACAGGGAGTCAGCCCCAGCATTTT
j_call: TRBJ1-5
clone_size: NA
cdr3_length: 13
v_call: TRBV14
d_call: NA

cdr3_aa: CASSETGITRYSNQPQHF
cdr3_nt: TGTGCCAGCAGTGAGACAGGGATCACCCGATATAGCAATCAGCCCCAGCATTTT
j_call: TRBJ1-5
clone_size: NA
cdr3_length: 18
v_call: TRBV6-1
d_call: TRBD1

cdr3_aa: CASSVEVSGIVDEQFF
cdr3_nt: TGTGCCAGCAGCGTAGAGGTTAGCGGGATTGTGGATGAGCAGTTCTTC
j_call: TRBJ2-1
clone_size: NA
cdr3_length: 16
v_call: TRBV9
d_call: TRBD2

cdr3_aa: CASSDHGTSEQFF
cdr3_nt: TGTGCCAGCAGCGACCACGGGACTTCTGAGCAGTTCTTC
j_call: TRBJ2-1
clone_size: once
cdr3_length: 13
v_call: TRBV7-9
d_call: NA

cdr3_aa: CASSLPSGTGGYEQYF
cdr3_nt: TGTGCCAGCAGCTTACCTTCCGGGACAGGGGGCTACGAGCAGTACTTC
j_call: TRBJ2-7
clone_size: NA
cdr3_length: 16
v_call: TRBV7-2
d_call: TRBD1

cdr3_aa: CASSQDPGQGAETQYF
cdr3_nt: TGTGCCAGCAGCCAAGATCCAGGACAGGGGGCAGAGACCCAGTACTTC
j_call: TRBJ2-5
clone_size: NA
cdr3_length: 16
v_call: TRBV4-2
d_call: TRBD1

cdr3_aa: CASSESTADFYGYTF
cdr3_nt: TGTGCCAGCAGTGAATCGACCGCAGACTTCTATGGCTACACCTTC
j_call: TRBJ1-2
clone_size: NA
cdr3_length: 15
v_call: TRBV25-1
d_call: NA

cdr3_aa: CASKSPGTGFYEQYF
cdr3_nt: TGTGCCAGCAAGTCGCCCGGGACAGGGTTCTACGAGCAGTACTTC
j_call: TRBJ2-7
clone_size: NA
cdr3_length: 15
v_call: TRBV6-5
d_call: TRBD1

cdr3_aa: CASSYSAGPPSEQYF
cdr3_nt: TGTGCCAGCAGTTACTCTGCGGGCCCCCCCAGCGAGCAGTACTTC
j_call: TRBJ2-7
clone_size: once
cdr3_length: 15
v_call: TRBV6-6
d_call: NA

cdr3_aa: CASSPPRMNSSGANVLTF
cdr3_nt: TGTGCCAGCTCCCCCCCCAGGATGAACAGCTCTGGGGCCAACGTCCTGACTTTC
j_call: TRBJ2-6
clone_size: NA
cdr3_length: 18
v_call: TRBV11-3
d_call: NA

cdr3_aa: CASSPFWTGARKETQYF
cdr3_nt: TGTGCCAGCTCACCCTTTTGGACAGGAGCTCGTAAGGAGACCCAGTACTTC
j_call: TRBJ2-5
clone_size: once
cdr3_length: 17
v_call: TRBV18
d_call: TRBD1

cdr3_aa: CASSPQARGGNEQFF
cdr3_nt: TGCGCCAGCAGCCCCCAAGCGCGGGGGGGCAATGAGCAGTTCTTC
j_call: TRBJ2-1
clone_size: NA
cdr3_length: 15
v_call: TRBV4-1
d_call: TRBD2

cdr3_aa: CASSLSDSLIAGELFF
cdr3_nt: TGTGCCAGCAGCTTAAGTGACAGCCTTATTGCCGGGGAGCTGTTTTTT
j_call: TRBJ2-2
clone_size: few
cdr3_length: 16
v_call: TRBV7-2
d_call: NA

cdr3_aa: CASRLGPGGTGELFF
cdr3_nt: TGTGCCAGCAGATTGGGGCCCGGGGGCACCGGGGAGCTGTTTTTT
j_call: TRBJ2-2
clone_size: NA
cdr3_length: 15
v_call: TRBV2
d_call: NA

cdr3_aa: CASSTVAGEGYEQYF
cdr3_nt: TGTGCCAGTAGTACCGTAGCGGGAGAGGGGTACGAGCAGTACTTC
j_call: TRBJ2-7
clone_size: NA
cdr3_length: 15
v_call: TRBV19
d_call: TRBD2

cdr3_aa: CASSLRQEVDTQYF
cdr3_nt: TGCGCCAGCAGCTTGAGGCAGGAAGTAGATACGCAGTATTTT
j_call: TRBJ2-3
clone_size: NA
cdr3_length: 14
v_call: TRBV5-1
d_call: NA

cdr3_aa: CASSPGQGTNEKLFF
cdr3_nt: TGCGCCAGCAGCCCCGGACAGGGGACTAATGAAAAACTGTTTTTT
j_call: TRBJ1-4
clone_size: NA
cdr3_length: 15
v_call: TRBV5-1
d_call: TRBD1

cdr3_aa: CASSLEGTEAYGYTF
cdr3_nt: TGTGCCAGCAGCTTGGAAGGCACCGAGGCCTATGGCTACACCTTC
j_call: TRBJ1-2
clone_size: NA
cdr3_length: 15
v_call: TRBV5-4
d_call: NA

cdr3_aa: CASSLLMNEQFF
cdr3_nt: TGTGCCAGTAGTTTACTGATGAATGAGCAGTTCTTC
j_call: TRBJ2-1
clone_size: once
cdr3_length: 12
v_call: TRBV19
d_call: NA

cdr3_aa: CASSLGLNLNYGYTF
cdr3_nt: TGTGCCAGCAGCTTAGGGCTGAATTTAAATTATGGCTACACCTTC
j_call: TRBJ1-2
clone_size: NA
cdr3_length: 15
v_call: TRBV7-9
d_call: NA

cdr3_aa: CASSPPEGYGNEQFF
cdr3_nt: TGTGCCAGCTCACCACCGGAGGGGTATGGCAATGAGCAGTTCTTC
j_call: TRBJ2-1
clone_size: once
cdr3_length: 15
v_call: TRBV18
d_call: NA

cdr3_aa: CASSPRESGNQPQHF
cdr3_nt: TGTGCCAGCAGCCCCCGGGAGTCGGGCAATCAGCCCCAGCATTTT
j_call: TRBJ1-5
clone_size: NA
cdr3_length: 15
v_call: TRBV7-8
d_call: NA

cdr3_aa: CASSVGTSSYNEQFF
cdr3_nt: TGCGCCAGCAGCGTCGGGACTAGCTCCTACAATGAGCAGTTCTTC
j_call: TRBJ2-1
clone_size: NA
cdr3_length: 15
v_call: TRBV5-1
d_call: TRBD2

cdr3_aa: CASSGTSGNTGELFF
cdr3_nt: TGTGCCAGCAGTGGGACTAGCGGGAACACCGGGGAGCTGTTTTTT
j_call: TRBJ2-2
clone_size: medium-sized
cdr3_length: 15
v_call: TRBV6-4
d_call: TRBD2

cdr3_aa: CASIAGTYHNEQFF
cdr3_nt: TGTGCCAGCATAGCCGGGACTTACCATAATGAGCAGTTCTTC
j_call: TRBJ2-1
clone_size: NA
cdr3_length: 14
v_call: TRBV5-6
d_call: NA

cdr3_aa: CASKDRVGFEQYF
cdr3_nt: TGTGCCAGTAAGGACAGGGTTGGTTTCGAGCAGTACTTC
j_call: TRBJ2-7
clone_size: NA
cdr3_length: 13
v_call: TRBV19
d_call: TRBD1

cdr3_aa: CASSLTTGGFYGYTF
cdr3_nt: TGCGCCAGCAGCTTAACGACAGGGGGCTTCTATGGCTACACCTTC
j_call: TRBJ1-2
clone_size: many
cdr3_length: 15
v_call: TRBV5-1
d_call: TRBD1

cdr3_aa: CASSYSTRQGFTF
cdr3_nt: TGTGCCAGCAGTTACTCAACAAGACAGGGTTTCACCTTC
j_call: TRBJ1-2
clone_size: NA
cdr3_length: 13
v_call: TRBV6-5
d_call: TRBD1

cdr3_aa: CSVEDGQNRADTQYF
cdr3_nt: TGCAGCGTTGAAGATGGCCAGAATCGGGCAGATACGCAGTATTTT
j_call: TRBJ2-3
clone_size: once
cdr3_length: 15
v_call: TRBV29-1
d_call: NA

cdr3_aa: CASTPSGSNYEQFF
cdr3_nt: TGTGCCAGCACCCCTAGCGGGAGTAATTATGAGCAGTTCTTC
j_call: TRBJ2-1
clone_size: once
cdr3_length: 14
v_call: TRBV28
d_call: TRBD2

cdr3_aa: CASAYDFEAGELFF
cdr3_nt: TGTGCCAGCGCGTATGATTTCGAGGCCGGGGAGCTGTTTTTT
j_call: TRBJ2-2
clone_size: few
cdr3_length: 14
v_call: TRBV28
d_call: NA

cdr3_aa: CASSLKFGLYEQYF
cdr3_nt: TGTGCCAGCAGCCTCAAGTTTGGACTCTACGAGCAGTACTTC
j_call: TRBJ2-7
clone_size: few
cdr3_length: 14
v_call: TRBV7-2
d_call: NA

cdr3_aa: CASSYGGSSYNEQFF
cdr3_nt: TGTGCCAGCAGTTACGGGGGGAGCTCCTACAATGAGCAGTTCTTC
j_call: TRBJ2-1
clone_size: NA
cdr3_length: 15
v_call: TRBV6-6
d_call: NA

cdr3_aa: CASSQNYYNEQFF
cdr3_nt: TGTGCCAGCAGCCAGAACTACTACAATGAGCAGTTCTTC
j_call: TRBJ2-1
clone_size: NA
cdr3_length: 13
v_call: TRBV14
d_call: NA

cdr3_aa: CASSPPIPGRNTGELFF
cdr3_nt: TGTGCCAGCTCACCACCGATCCCAGGGCGAAACACCGGGGAGCTGTTTTTT
j_call: TRBJ2-2
clone_size: NA
cdr3_length: 17
v_call: TRBV18
d_call: NA

cdr3_aa: CASSLTSGGALEQYF
cdr3_nt: TGTGCCAGCAGCTTGACTAGCGGGGGGGCCCTCGAGCAGTACTTC
j_call: TRBJ2-7
clone_size: NA
cdr3_length: 15
v_call: TRBV7-8
d_call: TRBD2

cdr3_aa: CASSSGADTQYF
cdr3_nt: TGTGCTAGTTCGTCGGGTGCTGATACGCAGTATTTT
j_call: TRBJ2-3
clone_size: NA
cdr3_length: 12
v_call: TRBV12-5
d_call: NA

cdr3_aa: CASSSTVHSGANVLTF
cdr3_nt: TGTGCCAGCAGTTCGACAGTACACTCTGGGGCCAACGTCCTGACTTTC
j_call: TRBJ2-6
clone_size: NA
cdr3_length: 16
v_call: TRBV28
d_call: NA

cdr3_aa: CASRDRGTYEQYF
cdr3_nt: TGTGCCAGCAGGGACAGGGGTACCTACGAGCAGTACTTC
j_call: TRBJ2-7
clone_size: once
cdr3_length: 13
v_call: TRBV14
d_call: TRBD1

cdr3_aa: CAWTNLGGYGYTF
cdr3_nt: TGTGCCTGGACCAATTTGGGGGGTTATGGCTACACCTTC
j_call: TRBJ1-2
clone_size: NA
cdr3_length: 13
v_call: TRBV30
d_call: NA

cdr3_aa: CASRVTGGSGANVLTF
cdr3_nt: TGTGCCAGCAGAGTGACAGGGGGTTCTGGGGCCAACGTCCTGACTTTC
j_call: TRBJ2-6
clone_size: NA
cdr3_length: 16
v_call: TRBV28
d_call: TRBD1

cdr3_aa: CASSQTGGEQYF
cdr3_nt: TGCGCCAGCAGTCAGACAGGGGGCGAGCAGTACTTC
j_call: TRBJ2-7
clone_size: few
cdr3_length: 12
v_call: TRBV10-1
d_call: TRBD1

cdr3_aa: CSVEGETGDNTDTQYF
cdr3_nt: TGCAGCGTTGAAGGTGAGACAGGGGATAACACAGATACGCAGTATTTT
j_call: TRBJ2-3
clone_size: NA
cdr3_length: 16
v_call: TRBV29-1
d_call: TRBD1

cdr3_aa: CASSTDRVLATEAFF
cdr3_nt: TGTGCCAGCAGCACGGACAGGGTGTTGGCCACTGAAGCTTTCTTT
j_call: TRBJ1-1
clone_size: NA
cdr3_length: 15
v_call: TRBV5-5
d_call: TRBD1

cdr3_aa: CASRIDRANTGELFF
cdr3_nt: TGTGCCAGCAGAATCGACAGGGCGAACACCGGGGAGCTGTTTTTT
j_call: TRBJ2-2
clone_size: NA
cdr3_length: 15
v_call: TRBV2
d_call: TRBD1

cdr3_aa: CARKSGRGREQYF
cdr3_nt: TGTGCCAGAAAAAGCGGGAGAGGGCGCGAGCAGTACTTC
j_call: TRBJ2-7
clone_size: NA
cdr3_length: 13
v_call: TRBV27
d_call: TRBD2

cdr3_aa: CASSIGLASSYEQYF
cdr3_nt: TGTGCCAGTAGTATCGGACTAGCGAGCTCCTACGAGCAGTACTTC
j_call: TRBJ2-7
clone_size: NA
cdr3_length: 15
v_call: TRBV19
d_call: TRBD2

cdr3_aa: CATSRGGSKKNEQYF
cdr3_nt: TGTGCCACCAGCAGAGGCGGGAGTAAAAAAAACGAGCAGTACTTC
j_call: TRBJ2-7
clone_size: NA
cdr3_length: 15
v_call: TRBV15
d_call: TRBD2

cdr3_aa: CASRDRVSSYEQYF
cdr3_nt: TGTGCCAGCAGGGACAGGGTTTCTTCGTACGAGCAGTACTTC
j_call: TRBJ2-7
clone_size: NA
cdr3_length: 14
v_call: TRBV6-5
d_call: TRBD1

cdr3_aa: CASSYRDNSYEQYF
cdr3_nt: TGTGCCAGCAGTTACCGGGACAACTCCTACGAGCAGTACTTC
j_call: TRBJ2-7
clone_size: NA
cdr3_length: 14
v_call: TRBV6-5
d_call: NA

cdr3_aa: CASSVSYFTEAFF
cdr3_nt: TGTGCCAGCAGTGTCTCTTACTTCACTGAAGCTTTCTTT
j_call: TRBJ1-1
clone_size: NA
cdr3_length: 13
v_call: TRBV6-1
d_call: NA